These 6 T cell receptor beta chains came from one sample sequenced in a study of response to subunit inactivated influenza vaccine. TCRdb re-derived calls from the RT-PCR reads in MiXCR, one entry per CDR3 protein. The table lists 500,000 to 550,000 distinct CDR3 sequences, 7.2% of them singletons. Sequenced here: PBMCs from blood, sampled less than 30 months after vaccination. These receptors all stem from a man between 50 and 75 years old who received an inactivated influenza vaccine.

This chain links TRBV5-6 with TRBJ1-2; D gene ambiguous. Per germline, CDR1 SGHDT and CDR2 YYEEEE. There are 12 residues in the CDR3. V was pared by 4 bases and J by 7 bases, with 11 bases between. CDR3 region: CASSPGVVGYTF. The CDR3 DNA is TGTGCCAGCAGCCCCGGGGTTGTTGGCTACACCTTC.

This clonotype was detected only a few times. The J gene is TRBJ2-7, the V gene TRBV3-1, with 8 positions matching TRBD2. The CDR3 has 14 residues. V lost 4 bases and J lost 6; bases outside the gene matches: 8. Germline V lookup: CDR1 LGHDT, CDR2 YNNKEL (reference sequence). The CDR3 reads CASSPGTSRSEQYF. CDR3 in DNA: TGTGCCAGCAGCCCAGGGACTAGTCGGTCCGAGCAGTACTTC.

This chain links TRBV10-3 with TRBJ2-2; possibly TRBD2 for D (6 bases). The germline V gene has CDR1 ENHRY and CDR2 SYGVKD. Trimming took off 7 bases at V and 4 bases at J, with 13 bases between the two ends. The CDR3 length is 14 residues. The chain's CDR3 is CAITGDIATGELFF. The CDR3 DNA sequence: TGTGCCATCACGGGGGATATCGCCACCGGGGAGCTGTTTTTT.

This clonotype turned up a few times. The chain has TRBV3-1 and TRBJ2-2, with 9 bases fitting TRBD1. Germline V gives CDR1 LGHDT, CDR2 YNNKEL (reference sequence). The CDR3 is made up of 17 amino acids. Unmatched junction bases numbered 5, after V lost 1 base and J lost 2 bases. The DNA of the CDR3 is TGTGCCAGCAGCCAAGCCCCGGGACAGGGAAACACCGGGGAGCTGTTTTTT. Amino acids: CASSQAPGQGNTGELFF.

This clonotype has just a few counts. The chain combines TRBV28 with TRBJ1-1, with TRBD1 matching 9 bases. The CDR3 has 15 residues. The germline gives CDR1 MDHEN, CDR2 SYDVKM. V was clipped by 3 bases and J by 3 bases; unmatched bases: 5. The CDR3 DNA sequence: TGTGCCAGCAGTTTCCGGGACAGGGTTTACACTGAAGCTTTCTTT. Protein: CASSFRDRVYTEAFF.

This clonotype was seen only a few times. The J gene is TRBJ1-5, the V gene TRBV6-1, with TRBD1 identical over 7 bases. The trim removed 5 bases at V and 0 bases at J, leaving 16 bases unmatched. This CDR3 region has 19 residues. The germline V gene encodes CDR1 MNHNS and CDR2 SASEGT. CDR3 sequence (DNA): TGTGCCAGCAGTCAGGAGCCTGGACAGGAGAGATATAGCAATCAGCCCCAGCATTTT. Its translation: CASSQEPGQERYSNQPQHF.